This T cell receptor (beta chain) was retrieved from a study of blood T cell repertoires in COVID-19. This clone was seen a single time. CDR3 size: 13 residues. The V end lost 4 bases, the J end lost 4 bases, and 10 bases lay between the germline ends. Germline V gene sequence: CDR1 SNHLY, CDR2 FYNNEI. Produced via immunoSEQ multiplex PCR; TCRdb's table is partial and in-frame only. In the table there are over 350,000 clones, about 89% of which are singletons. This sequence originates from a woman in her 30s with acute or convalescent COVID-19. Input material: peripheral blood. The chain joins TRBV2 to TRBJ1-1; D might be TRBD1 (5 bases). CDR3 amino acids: CASSGGRGTEAFF. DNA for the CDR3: TGTGCCAGCAGTGGTGGGAGGGGCACTGAAGCTTTCTTT.